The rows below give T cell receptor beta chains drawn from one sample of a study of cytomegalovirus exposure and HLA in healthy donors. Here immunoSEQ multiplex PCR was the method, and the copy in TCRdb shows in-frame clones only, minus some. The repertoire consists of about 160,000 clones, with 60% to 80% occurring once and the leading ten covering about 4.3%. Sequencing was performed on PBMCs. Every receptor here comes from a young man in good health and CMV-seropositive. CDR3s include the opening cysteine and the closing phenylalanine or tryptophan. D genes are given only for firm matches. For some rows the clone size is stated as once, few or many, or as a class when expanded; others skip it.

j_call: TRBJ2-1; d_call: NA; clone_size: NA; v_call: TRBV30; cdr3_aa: CAWSRTTDEQFF; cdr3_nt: TGTGCCTGGAGTAGGACTACGGATGAGCAGTTCTTC
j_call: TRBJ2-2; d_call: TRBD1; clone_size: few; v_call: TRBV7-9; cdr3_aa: CASSLPRRGPCGTGELFF; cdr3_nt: TGTGCCAGCAGCTTACCTCGCAGGGGGCCCTGTGGCACCGGGGAGCTGTTTTTT
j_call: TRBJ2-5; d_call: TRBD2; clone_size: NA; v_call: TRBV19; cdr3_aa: CASQTSVFPGETQYF; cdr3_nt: TGTGCCAGCCAGACTAGCGTGTTCCCGGGGGAGACCCAGTACTTC
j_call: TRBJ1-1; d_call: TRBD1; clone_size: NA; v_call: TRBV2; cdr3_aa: CASSERRGQGAEAFF; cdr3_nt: TGTGCCAGCAGTGAACGGCGAGGGCAGGGGGCTGAAGCTTTCTTT
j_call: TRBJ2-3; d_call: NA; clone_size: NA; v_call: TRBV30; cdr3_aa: CAWSALARLTDTQYF; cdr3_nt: TGTGCCTGGAGTGCCTTAGCGAGACTCACAGATACGCAGTATTTT
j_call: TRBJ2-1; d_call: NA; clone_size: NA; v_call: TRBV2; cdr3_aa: CASRTFGTNEQFF; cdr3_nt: TGTGCCAGCAGAACCTTCGGGACTAATGAGCAGTTCTTC
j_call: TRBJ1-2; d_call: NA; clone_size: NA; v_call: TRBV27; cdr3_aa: CASSLTRTVRNGYTF; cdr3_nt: TGTGCCAGCAGTTTAACCCGAACAGTTCGGAATGGCTACACCTTC
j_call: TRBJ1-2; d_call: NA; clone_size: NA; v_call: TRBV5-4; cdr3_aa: CASSLAPGQNYGYTF; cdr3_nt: TGTGCCAGCAGCTTAGCCCCGGGACAAAACTATGGCTACACCTTC
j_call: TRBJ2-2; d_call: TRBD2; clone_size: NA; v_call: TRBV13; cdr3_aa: CASSFGTTAGELFF; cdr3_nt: TGTGCCAGCAGCTTCGGGACTACGGCCGGGGAGCTGTTTTTT
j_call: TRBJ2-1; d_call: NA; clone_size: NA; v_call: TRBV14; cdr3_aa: CASSPYNEQFF; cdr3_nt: TGTGCCAGCAGCCCTTACAATGAGCAGTTCTTC
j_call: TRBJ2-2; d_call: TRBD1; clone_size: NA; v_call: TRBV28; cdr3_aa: CASSLNRGSGELFF; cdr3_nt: TGTGCCAGCAGTCTTAACAGGGGGAGCGGGGAGCTGTTTTTT
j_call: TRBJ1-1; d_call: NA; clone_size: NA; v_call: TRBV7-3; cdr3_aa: CASSPTRGNTEAFF; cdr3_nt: TGTGCCAGCAGCCCCACCAGGGGGAACACTGAAGCTTTCTTT
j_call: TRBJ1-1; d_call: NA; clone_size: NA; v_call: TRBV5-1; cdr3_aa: CASSLGSGTKEAFF; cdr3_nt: TGCGCCAGCAGCTTGGGATCGGGTACAAAGGAAGCTTTCTTT
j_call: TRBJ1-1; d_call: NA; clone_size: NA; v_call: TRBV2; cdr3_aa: CASMRFPGDTEAFF; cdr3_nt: TGTGCCAGCATGCGATTCCCAGGGGACACTGAAGCTTTCTTT
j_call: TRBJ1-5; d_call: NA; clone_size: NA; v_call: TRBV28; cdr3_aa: CASKGRTDQPQHF; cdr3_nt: TGTGCCAGCAAAGGCCGGACAGATCAGCCCCAGCATTTT
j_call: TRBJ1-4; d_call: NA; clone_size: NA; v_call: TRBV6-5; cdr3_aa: CASSYGAETNEKLFF; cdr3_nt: TGTGCCAGCAGTTATGGGGCAGAAACTAATGAAAAACTGTTTTTT
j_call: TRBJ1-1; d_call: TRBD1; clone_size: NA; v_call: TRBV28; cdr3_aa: CASSSSRTGRNTEAFF; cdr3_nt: TGTGCCAGCAGTTCCTCTAGGACAGGGAGGAACACTGAAGCTTTCTTT
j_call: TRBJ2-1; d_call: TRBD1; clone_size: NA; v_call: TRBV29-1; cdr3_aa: CSVIGQGTYNEQFF; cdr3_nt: TGCAGCGTTATCGGACAGGGGACCTACAATGAGCAGTTCTTC
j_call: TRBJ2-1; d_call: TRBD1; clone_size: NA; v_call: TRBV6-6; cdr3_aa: CATTRGQAAQFF; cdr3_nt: TGTGCCACTACCAGGGGGCAGGCGGCGCAGTTCTTC
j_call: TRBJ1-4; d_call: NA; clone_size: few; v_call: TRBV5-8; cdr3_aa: CASSLAGTDEKLFF; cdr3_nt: TGTGCCAGCAGCTTGGCGGGAACTGATGAAAAACTGTTTTTT
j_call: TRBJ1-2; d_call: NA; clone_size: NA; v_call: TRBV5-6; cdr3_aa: CASSLDRGLYGYTF; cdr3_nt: TGTGCCAGCAGCCTGGACAGAGGGCTCTATGGCTACACCTTC
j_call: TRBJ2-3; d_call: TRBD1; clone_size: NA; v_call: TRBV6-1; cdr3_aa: CASSDNPTGSNTQYF; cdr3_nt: TGTGCCAGCAGCGACAACCCGACAGGGTCGAATACGCAGTATTTT
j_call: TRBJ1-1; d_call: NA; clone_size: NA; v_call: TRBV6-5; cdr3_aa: CASNQGAGTEAFF; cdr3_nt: TGTGCCAGCAACCAAGGGGCCGGCACTGAAGCTTTCTTT
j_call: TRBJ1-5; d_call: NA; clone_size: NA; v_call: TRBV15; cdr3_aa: CATSRQAYSNQPQHF; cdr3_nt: TGTGCCACCAGCAGACAGGCCTATAGCAATCAGCCCCAGCATTTT
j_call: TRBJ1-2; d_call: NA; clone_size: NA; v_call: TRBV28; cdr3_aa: CVSSPFRGARGYTF; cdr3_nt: TGTGTCAGCAGTCCCTTTCGGGGGGCGAGGGGCTACACCTTC
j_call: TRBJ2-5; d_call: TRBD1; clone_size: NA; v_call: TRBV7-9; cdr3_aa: CASSPGQGAAETQYF; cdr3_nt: TGTGCCAGCAGCCCAGGACAGGGGGCAGCGGAGACCCAGTACTTC
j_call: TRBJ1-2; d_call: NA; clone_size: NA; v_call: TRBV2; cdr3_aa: CASSAPGGARSYGYTF; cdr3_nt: TGTGCCAGCAGTGCCCCGGGGGGGGCGCGTTCCTATGGCTACACCTTC
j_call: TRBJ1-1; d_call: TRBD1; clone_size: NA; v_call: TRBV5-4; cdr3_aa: CASSSLDRGPTEAFF; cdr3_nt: TGTGCCAGCAGCTCACTGGACAGGGGGCCCACTGAAGCTTTCTTT
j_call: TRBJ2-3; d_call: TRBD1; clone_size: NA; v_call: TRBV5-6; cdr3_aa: CATGQGITDTQYF; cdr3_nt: TGTGCTACGGGACAGGGAATCACAGATACGCAGTATTTT
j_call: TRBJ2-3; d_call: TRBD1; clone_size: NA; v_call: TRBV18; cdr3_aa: CASSPVTGELTDTQYF; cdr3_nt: TGTGCCAGCTCACCTGTGACAGGGGAGTTGACAGATACGCAGTATTTT
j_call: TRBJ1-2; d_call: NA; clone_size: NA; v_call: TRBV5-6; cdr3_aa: CASSLGGPLYGYTF; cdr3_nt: TGTGCCAGCAGCTTGGGCGGGCCCCTCTATGGCTACACCTTC
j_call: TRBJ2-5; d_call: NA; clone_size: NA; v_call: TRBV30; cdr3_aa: CAWSPSRGETQYF; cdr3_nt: TGTGCCTGGAGTCCCTCGAGGGGGGAGACCCAGTACTTC
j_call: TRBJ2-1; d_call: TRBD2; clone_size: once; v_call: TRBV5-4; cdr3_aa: CASTTGGSYNEQFF; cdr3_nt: TGTGCCAGCACGACGGGGGGTTCCTACAATGAGCAGTTCTTC
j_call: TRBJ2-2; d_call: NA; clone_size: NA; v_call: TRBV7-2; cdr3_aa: CASSLEAGGELFF; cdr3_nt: TGTGCCAGCAGCTTAGAAGCGGGCGGGGAGCTGTTTTTT
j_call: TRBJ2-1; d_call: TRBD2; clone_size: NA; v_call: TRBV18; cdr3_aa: CASSPGLAGQTVNEQFF; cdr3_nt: TGTGCCAGCTCACCCGGACTAGCGGGCCAAACTGTGAATGAGCAGTTCTTC
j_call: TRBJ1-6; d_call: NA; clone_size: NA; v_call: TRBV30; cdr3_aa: CAWRAYNSPLHF; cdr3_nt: TGTGCCTGGAGGGCTTATAATTCACCCCTCCACTTT
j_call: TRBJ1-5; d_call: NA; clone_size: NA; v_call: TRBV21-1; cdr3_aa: CASSKGSWRVLVNQPQHF; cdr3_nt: TGTGCCAGCAGCAAAGGAAGTTGGAGGGTTCTGGTCAATCAGCCCCAGCATTTT
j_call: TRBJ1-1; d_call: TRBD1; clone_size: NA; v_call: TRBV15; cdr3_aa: CATSRAPGGTEAFF; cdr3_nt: TGTGCCACCAGCAGAGCTCCAGGGGGCACTGAAGCTTTCTTT
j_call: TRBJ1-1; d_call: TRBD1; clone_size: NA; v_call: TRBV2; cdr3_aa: CASSKGQGRTEAFF; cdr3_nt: TGTGCCAGCAGTAAGGGACAGGGGAGGACTGAAGCTTTCTTT
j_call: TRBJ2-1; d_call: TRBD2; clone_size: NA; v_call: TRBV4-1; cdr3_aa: CASSHPGLAGGTYNEQFF; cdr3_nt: TGCGCCAGCAGCCACCCGGGACTAGCGGGAGGGACCTACAATGAGCAGTTCTTC
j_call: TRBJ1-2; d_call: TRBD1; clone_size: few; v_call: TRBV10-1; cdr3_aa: CASSADRVSGYTF; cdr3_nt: TGCGCCAGCAGTGCGGACAGGGTGTCTGGCTACACCTTC
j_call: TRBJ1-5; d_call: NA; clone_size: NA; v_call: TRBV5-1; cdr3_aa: CASSLGTGNSNQPQHF; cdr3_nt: TGCGCCAGCAGCTTAGGCACAGGTAATAGCAATCAGCCCCAGCATTTT
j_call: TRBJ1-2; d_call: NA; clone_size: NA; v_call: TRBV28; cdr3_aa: CASSTDMDYGYTF; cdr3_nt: TGTGCCAGCAGTACTGACATGGACTATGGCTACACCTTC
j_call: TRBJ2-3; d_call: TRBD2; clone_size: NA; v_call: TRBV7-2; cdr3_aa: CASSPGLAIVDTQYF; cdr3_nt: TGTGCCAGCAGCCCGGGACTAGCAATTGTTGATACGCAGTATTTT
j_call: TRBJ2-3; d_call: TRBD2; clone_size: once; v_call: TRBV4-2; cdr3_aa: CASSQGGAGGRDTQYF; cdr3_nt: TGTGCCAGCAGCCAAGGTGGGGCGGGGGGTCGAGATACGCAGTATTTT
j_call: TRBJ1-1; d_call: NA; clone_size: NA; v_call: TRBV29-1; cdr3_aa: CSVEPRGNTEAFF; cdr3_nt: TGCAGCGTTGAACCTAGGGGTAACACTGAAGCTTTCTTT
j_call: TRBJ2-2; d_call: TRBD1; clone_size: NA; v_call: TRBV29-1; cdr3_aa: CSVDGQGANTGELFF; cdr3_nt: TGCAGCGTTGATGGGCAGGGGGCGAACACCGGGGAGCTGTTTTTT
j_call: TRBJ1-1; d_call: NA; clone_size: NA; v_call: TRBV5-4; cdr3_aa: CASRHGHGTEAFF; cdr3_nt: TGTGCCAGCCGACACGGACATGGGACTGAAGCTTTCTTT
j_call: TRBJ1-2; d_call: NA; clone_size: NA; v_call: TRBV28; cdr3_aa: CASSNPQGQGGYTF; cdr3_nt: TGTGCCAGCAGTAACCCGCAGGGGCAGGGTGGCTACACCTTC
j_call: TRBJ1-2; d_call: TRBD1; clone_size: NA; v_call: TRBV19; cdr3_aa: CASTPGQGGPGYGYTF; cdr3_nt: TGTGCCAGTACCCCGGGACAGGGTGGCCCAGGCTATGGCTACACCTTC
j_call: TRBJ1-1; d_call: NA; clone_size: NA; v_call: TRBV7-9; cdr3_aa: CASSFGRGGEAFF; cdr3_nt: TGTGCCAGCAGCTTTGGCCGCGGGGGTGAAGCTTTCTTT
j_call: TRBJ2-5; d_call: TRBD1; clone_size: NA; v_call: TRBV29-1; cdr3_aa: CSVRQGALAETQYF; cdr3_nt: TGCAGCGTTCGACAGGGGGCGCTTGCTGAGACCCAGTACTTC
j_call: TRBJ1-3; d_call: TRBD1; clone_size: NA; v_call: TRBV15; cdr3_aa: CATSNDRAISGNTIYF; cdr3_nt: TGTGCCACCAGTAATGACAGGGCCATCTCTGGAAACACCATATATTTT
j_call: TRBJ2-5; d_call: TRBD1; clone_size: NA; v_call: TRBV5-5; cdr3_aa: CASSSGQGQETQYF; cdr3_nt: TGTGCCAGCAGCTCGGGACAGGGCCAAGAGACCCAGTACTTC
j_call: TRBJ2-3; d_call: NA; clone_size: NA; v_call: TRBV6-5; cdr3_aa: CASTMAGTDTQYF; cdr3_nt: TGTGCCAGCACCATGGCCGGCACAGATACGCAGTATTTT
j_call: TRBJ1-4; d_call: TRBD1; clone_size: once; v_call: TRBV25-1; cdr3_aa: CASSQGAMKEKLFF; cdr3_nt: TGTGCCAGCAGCCAGGGGGCTATGAAGGAAAAACTGTTTTTT
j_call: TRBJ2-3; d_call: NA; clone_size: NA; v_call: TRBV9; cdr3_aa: CASTKNGQTLSTDTQYF; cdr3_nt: TGTGCCAGCACCAAAAACGGACAGACCCTAAGCACAGATACGCAGTATTTT